The sequence of this T cell receptor beta chain was determined in a study of T-cell reconstitution after alpha-beta-depleted transplantation in children. Study findings and constraints: As was reported, about two months after transplant, alpha-beta T cells came from several hundred expanded graft clones. The origin of high day-60 TCRbeta diversity in some patients lay in surviving recipient T cells and thymic progenitors.

This clonotype was counted many times. Its specificity is unknown. V was clipped by 4 bases and J by 2 bases; unmatched bases: 6. The CDR3 is 15 residues long. Germline V gene sequence: CDR1 SGHVS, CDR2 FNYEAQ. Unique molecular identifiers were built into the TCRbeta library. In TCRdb, the PCR reads were re-called with MiXCR into one record per CDR3 protein. The table has about 290,000 distinct CDR3 sequences, over 9.5% seen once; the top ten hold roughly 7.1%. The sequencing used PBMCs, collected before TCRalphabeta/CD19-depleted stem cell transplant. This chain links TRBV7-6 with TRBJ2-7, with TRBD2 identical over 9 bases. This receptor was obtained from a boy in the first two years of life with acute myeloid leukemia, due to receive a stem cell transplant. CDR3 DNA sequence: TGTGCCAGCAGCTCCTTAGCGGGAGATGCCTACGAGCAGTACTTC. It is translated as CASSSLAGDAYEQYF. Full variable domain (remainder filled in from reference TRBV7-6 and TRBJ2-7): GAGVSQSPRYKVTKRGQDVALRCDPISGHVSLYWYRQALGQGPEFLTYFNYEAQQDKSGLPNDRFSAERPEGSISTLTIQRTEQRDSAMYRCASSSLAGDAYEQYFGPGTRLTVT.